This T cell receptor beta chain was profiled in a study of PD-1 blockade in mismatch repair-deficient tumors. Study context: Patients had about a dozen mismatch repair-deficient cancer types, all previously treated and progressing. Findings and caveats of the study: Tumor-resident clones, often undetectable pretreatment in blood, expanded then contracted after pembrolizumab.

Every patient had mismatch repair deficiency by PCR or immunohistochemistry. TCR sequencing covered a few patients who responded to pembrolizumab. Sequencing used immunoSEQ multiplex PCR; TCRdb keeps in-frame clones, though not all of them. The sample yields roughly 38,000 clones, 75% to 90% seen once. V was trimmed by 3 bases and J by 1 base, leaving 11 bases between them. The germline V gene encodes CDR1 SSHAT and CDR2 FNYEAQ (reference sequence). The CDR3 is 15 residues long. In the case of this clone: The antigen is unknown.

The chain is built from TRBV7-7 and TRBJ2-3, with D possibly being TRBD2 (7 bases). Sequencing used PBMCs, obtained about 40 weeks after starting pembrolizumab. The receptor was derived from an adult with mismatch repair-deficient cancer. The CDR3, as DNA: TGTGCCAGCAGCTTGGGGGCGGGGGGCACAGATACGCAGTATTTT. Protein: CASSLGAGGTDTQYF.